This TCR beta chain was recovered during a study of glioma-infiltrating T cells. On the study more broadly: Samples included WHO grade II oligodendrogliomas or astrocytomas and initial-diagnosis grade IV glioblastomas.

This clonotype was seen at least ten times. Its antigen is undetermined. This CDR3 comprises 15 residues. V was pared by 5 bases and J by 0 bases, with 11 bases between. Germline CDR1 is MNHNS and CDR2 is SASEGT. TCR alpha and beta CDR3 regions were amplified from RNA using iRepertoire nested multiplex PCR. For one-step reverse transcription and amplification, roughly 100-400 ng of tissue mRNA or PBMC total RNA was used. Via MiXCR, TCRdb re-called the multiplex PCR reads, giving one row per CDR3 protein. The data show more than 300,000 distinct CDR3 sequences, with 41% seen just once and around 12% held by the top ten. Findings of the study overall: A blood CDR3 motif signature was depleted in highly divergent patients. Tissue-blood divergence was below expectation in non-neoplastic patients, above in gliomas.

V gene TRBV6-1 combines with J gene TRBJ2-1, with D uncertain. The sequencing sample was made of glioma tissue, nonneoplastic brain tissue, or PBMCs (not recorded which). This TCR derives from a human donor with low-grade glioma or glioblastoma, undergoing nonglioma brain surgery, or in good health (not recorded which). CDR3 sequence (DNA): TGTGCCAGCAGTTCGGGCAGTAGCTCCTACAATGAGCAGTTCTTC. It translates to CASSSGSSSYNEQFF.